The 22 T cell receptor beta chains given below trace back to one sample, sequenced in a study of blood T cell repertoires in COVID-19. Sequenced by immunoSEQ multiplex PCR; TCRdb stores in-frame clones only, minus some. Of 450,000 to 500,000 clones detected, approximately 85% appear once; the ten largest clones hold more than 3%. The sequenced material came from peripheral blood. These receptors all come from a human donor in a cohort sampled during active COVID-19.

This chain joins TRBV4-2 and TRBJ2-7, with 7 bases identical to TRBD2. This CDR3 region has 14 residues. Germline-derived CDR1 and CDR2 are LGHNA and YNFKEQ. V lost 4 bases and J lost 5; bases outside the gene matches: 8. The chain's CDR3 is CASSRRPREDEQYF. Written as DNA, the CDR3 is TGTGCCAGCAGCCGCCGTCCCCGGGAGGACGAGCAGTACTTC.

The chain carries TRBV5-4 and TRBJ2-2; 8 bases map to TRBD2. This CDR3 is built from 15 residues. The junction had 4 bases not matched to a gene; V was cut back by 0 bases and J by 6 bases. Germline CDR1 reads SGHNT; CDR2 reads YYREEE (reference sequence). This chain's CDR3 is CASSLAGTRAGELFF. The CDR3 nucleotides read TGTGCCAGCAGCTTGGCCGGGACTAGGGCCGGGGAGCTGTTTTTT.

The V gene is TRBV30, the J gene TRBJ1-1; possible D gene TRBD1, 5 bases. V was clipped by 2 bases and J by 5 bases, with 15 bases between them. Germline V gives CDR1 GTSNPN, CDR2 SVGIG (reference sequence). CDR3 size: 14 residues. For the CDR3, the DNA is TGTGCCTGGAGTAGGCAGGGATCGAGGACTGAAGCTTTCTTT. Its protein is CAWSRQGSRTEAFF.

The chain recombines TRBV12-3 or TRBV12-4 with TRBJ2-5; D gene ambiguous. The CDR3 totals 12 residues. The V end lost 2 bases, the J end lost 5 bases, and 6 bases lay between the germline ends. This CDR3 reads CASSLWRETQYF. Here the CDR3 DNA reads TGTGCCAGCAGTTTATGGCGGGAGACCCAGTACTTC.

Here the CDR3 DNA reads TGCAGCGTAGAGGGGACAGGACCGAACACTGAAGCTTTCTTT. Protein sequence: CSVEGTGPNTEAFF. The chain joins TRBV29-1 to TRBJ1-1; TRBD1 matches at 8 bases. The V gene's germline CDR1 is SQVTM and CDR2 ANQGSEA. The CDR3 is 14 amino acids. The J segment lost 1 base and the V segment lost 6 bases, leaving 7 bases of the junction unmatched.

The chain uses TRBV28 and TRBJ1-2; D is possibly TRBD1 (5 bases). The V gene lost 6 bases and the J gene lost 1 base, with 15 bases spanning the gap. CDR1 is MDHEN and CDR2 is SYDVKM in the germline V gene. This CDR3 spans 15 amino acids. In nucleotides, the CDR3 is TGTGCCAGCAGAAAAATTCGGGGGTTTAACTATGGCTACACCTTC. It codes for CASRKIRGFNYGYTF.

The V call is TRBV2, the J call TRBJ1-1; no clear D gene. The ends were cut back, 4 bases at V and 2 bases at J, with 11 bases in the middle. Per germline, CDR1 SNHLY and CDR2 FYNNEI. CDR3 length equals 14 residues. The CDR3 spells CASSVLHSNTEAFF. CDR3 DNA: TGTGCCAGCAGTGTATTGCACTCTAACACTGAAGCTTTCTTT.

V is TRBV28 and J is TRBJ2-3; D is uncertain. The CDR3 loop spans 13 amino acids. Germline V CDR1 and CDR2: MDHEN, SYDVKM. The V end lost 2 bases, the J end lost 2 bases, and 5 bases lay between the germline ends. The CDR3 sequence: CASSLTYTDTQYF. CDR3 nucleotides: TGTGCCAGCAGTTTAACATACACAGATACGCAGTATTTT.

The chain combines TRBV25-1 with TRBJ2-3, with 11 bases that match TRBD2. Looked up from germline, CDR1 is MGHDK and CDR2 is SYGVNS. The CDR3 extends over 17 amino acids. Unmatched junction bases numbered 7, after V lost 3 bases and J lost 2 bases. CDR3 DNA sequence: TGTGCCAGCAGTGACCCTACTAGCGGGGGCTTCACAGATACGCAGTATTTT. Protein: CASSDPTSGGFTDTQYF.

This chain joins TRBV5-1 and TRBJ2-7, with 10 bases identical to TRBD2. V lost 0 bases to trimming and J lost 7 bases; unmatched junction nucleotides: 4. CDR3 length: 14 amino acids. Looked up from germline, CDR1 is SGHRS and CDR2 is YFSETQ. CDR3 amino acids: CASSLASGSPEQYF. For the CDR3, the DNA is TGCGCCAGCAGCTTGGCTAGCGGGAGTCCTGAGCAGTACTTC.

About this clone: The same CDR3 arises from other DNA sequences in this sample as well. The rearrangement links TRBV5-1 to TRBJ2-7; 7 bases align to TRBD1. Per germline, CDR1 SGHRS and CDR2 YFSETQ. The CDR3 runs to 15 residues. Losses at the gene ends were 4 bases for V and 1 base for J; bases not matched to a gene: 8. The CDR3 DNA reads as TGCGCCAGCAGCCGAGGGACAGCCGGGTCCTACGAGCAGTACTTC. Its translation: CASSRGTAGSYEQYF. Drawing the rest from reference TRBV5-1 and TRBJ2-7, the complete variable domain is KAGVTQTPRYLIKTRGQQVTLSCSPISGHRSVSWYQQTPGQGLQFLFEYFSETQRNKGNFPGRFSGRQFSNSRSEMNVSTLELGDSALYLCASSRGTAGSYEQYFGPGTRLTVT.

The V call is TRBV3-1 (or the pseudogene TRBV3-2), the J call TRBJ2-4; 8 nucleotides line up with TRBD2. V shed 3 bases and J 6 bases; nucleotides not matched to a gene: 4. The CDR3 loop spans 14 amino acids. Germline V gene lookup returns CDR1 LGHDT and CDR2 YNNKEL (reference sequence). This CDR3 reads CASSHASGLNIQYF. The DNA for the CDR3 is TGTGCCAGCAGCCATGCTAGCGGGTTAAACATTCAGTACTTC.

This clone has more than one count but fewer than ten. The chain uses TRBV6-5 and TRBJ2-1; no definite D call. This CDR3 spans 15 amino acids. V was shortened by 6 bases and J by 0 bases, with 12 bases between the two germline ends. Germline V gene data show CDR1 as MNHEY and CDR2 as SVGAGI. In DNA form, the CDR3 reads TGTGCCAGCAGCCTCGAACCTAGCTCCTACAATGAGCAGTTCTTC. It specifies CASSLEPSSYNEQFF.

CDR3 amino acids: CATSGSVNQPQHF. For the CDR3, the DNA is TGTGCCACCAGTGGATCAGTCAATCAGCCCCAGCATTTT. This chain connects TRBV24-1 to TRBJ1-5; D is unclear. The germline gives CDR1 KGHDR, CDR2 SFDVKD. The CDR3 extends over 13 amino acids. V was trimmed by 5 bases and J by 3 bases, leaving 7 bases between them.

CDR3 amino acids: CASSQVLAGGPGSDTQYF. The DNA of the CDR3 is TGTGCCAGCAGCCAAGTACTAGCGGGAGGGCCGGGCTCAGATACGCAGTATTTT. The genes are TRBV3-1 (or the pseudogene TRBV3-2) and TRBJ2-3; TRBD2 matches 13 bases. The CDR3 is 18 amino acids. Losses at the gene ends were 1 base for V and 4 bases for J; bases not matched to a gene: 8. Germline CDR1 reads LGHDT; CDR2 reads YNNKEL (reference sequence).

The CDR3 is CASKGQVHQPQHF. The CDR3 DNA follows: TGTGCCAGTAAAGGACAGGTCCATCAGCCCCAGCATTTT. The rearrangement links TRBV19 to TRBJ1-5; 7 nucleotides line up with TRBD1. V lost 7 bases, J lost 5 bases, and 5 bases stayed unmatched. Germline V lookup: CDR1 LNHDA, CDR2 SQIVND (reference sequence). The CDR3 runs to 13 residues.

The rearrangement joins TRBV19 to TRBJ1-1; the D is unclear. V lost 5 bases and J lost 0, with 10 bases in between. Germline V gene data show CDR1 as LNHDA and CDR2 as SQIVND (reference sequence). There are 14 residues in the CDR3. The CDR3: CASSLSGLNTEAFF. DNA for the CDR3: TGTGCCAGTAGTCTGTCGGGGTTGAACACTGAAGCTTTCTTT.

The V call is TRBV14, the J call TRBJ2-7; 7 nucleotides agree with TRBD2. The V gene end was trimmed by 1 base and the J gene end by 1 base; junction bases not matched to a gene: 1. The CDR3 is 14 amino acids. The V gene's germline CDR1 is SGHDN and CDR2 FVKESK. The CDR3 reads CASSQVGRSYEQYF. For the CDR3, the DNA is TGTGCCAGCAGCCAAGTCGGGAGGTCCTACGAGCAGTACTTC.

The chain combines TRBV6-6 with TRBJ2-3; 7 bases align to TRBD2. V lost 4 bases to trimming and J lost 3 bases; unmatched junction nucleotides: 1. This CDR3 contains 13 residues. CDR1 and CDR2 from the germline V gene are MNHNY and SVGAGI (reference sequence). The DNA of the CDR3 is TGTGCCAGCAGTTGGGAGGGGACAGATACGCAGTATTTT. Translation gives CASSWEGTDTQYF.

The chain couples TRBV28 to TRBJ2-7, with 7 bases matching TRBD1. This CDR3 comprises 15 residues. The V and J ends lost 6 bases and 2 bases, in that order; junction bases with no gene match: 10. The germline V gene encodes CDR1 MDHEN and CDR2 SYDVKM. CDR3 DNA: TGTGCCAGCAGACCCCGCTACAGGGGAACCTACGAGCAGTACTTC. Residues: CASRPRYRGTYEQYF.

The sample holds a few counts of this clone. This chain uses TRBV12-3 or TRBV12-4 with TRBJ1-1; TRBD1 matches 8 bases. The CDR3 has 12 amino acids. V was pared by 8 bases and J by 6 bases, with 5 bases of the junction left unmatched. DNA of the CDR3: TGTGCCAGCGAGAGGACAGGGTCTGAAGCTTTCTTT. Translating it yields CASERTGSEAFF.

The V gene is TRBV30, the J gene TRBJ1-1; possibly TRBD1 for D (5 bases). CDR3 size: 13 residues. V lost 3 bases to trimming and J lost 3 bases, with 11 bases between them. Germline V gives CDR1 GTSNPN, CDR2 SVGIG (reference sequence). Here the CDR3 DNA reads TGTGCCTGGAGGCTCAGGGCGGACACTGAAGCTTTCTTT. This translates into CAWRLRADTEAFF. The entire variable domain, with the rest obtained from reference TRBV30 and TRBJ1-1, is as follows: SQTIHQWPATLVQPVGSPLSLECTVEGTSNPNLYWYRQAAGRGLQLLFYSVGIGQISSEVPQNLSASRPQDRQFILSSKKLLLSDSGFYLCAWRLRADTEAFFGQGTRLTVV.